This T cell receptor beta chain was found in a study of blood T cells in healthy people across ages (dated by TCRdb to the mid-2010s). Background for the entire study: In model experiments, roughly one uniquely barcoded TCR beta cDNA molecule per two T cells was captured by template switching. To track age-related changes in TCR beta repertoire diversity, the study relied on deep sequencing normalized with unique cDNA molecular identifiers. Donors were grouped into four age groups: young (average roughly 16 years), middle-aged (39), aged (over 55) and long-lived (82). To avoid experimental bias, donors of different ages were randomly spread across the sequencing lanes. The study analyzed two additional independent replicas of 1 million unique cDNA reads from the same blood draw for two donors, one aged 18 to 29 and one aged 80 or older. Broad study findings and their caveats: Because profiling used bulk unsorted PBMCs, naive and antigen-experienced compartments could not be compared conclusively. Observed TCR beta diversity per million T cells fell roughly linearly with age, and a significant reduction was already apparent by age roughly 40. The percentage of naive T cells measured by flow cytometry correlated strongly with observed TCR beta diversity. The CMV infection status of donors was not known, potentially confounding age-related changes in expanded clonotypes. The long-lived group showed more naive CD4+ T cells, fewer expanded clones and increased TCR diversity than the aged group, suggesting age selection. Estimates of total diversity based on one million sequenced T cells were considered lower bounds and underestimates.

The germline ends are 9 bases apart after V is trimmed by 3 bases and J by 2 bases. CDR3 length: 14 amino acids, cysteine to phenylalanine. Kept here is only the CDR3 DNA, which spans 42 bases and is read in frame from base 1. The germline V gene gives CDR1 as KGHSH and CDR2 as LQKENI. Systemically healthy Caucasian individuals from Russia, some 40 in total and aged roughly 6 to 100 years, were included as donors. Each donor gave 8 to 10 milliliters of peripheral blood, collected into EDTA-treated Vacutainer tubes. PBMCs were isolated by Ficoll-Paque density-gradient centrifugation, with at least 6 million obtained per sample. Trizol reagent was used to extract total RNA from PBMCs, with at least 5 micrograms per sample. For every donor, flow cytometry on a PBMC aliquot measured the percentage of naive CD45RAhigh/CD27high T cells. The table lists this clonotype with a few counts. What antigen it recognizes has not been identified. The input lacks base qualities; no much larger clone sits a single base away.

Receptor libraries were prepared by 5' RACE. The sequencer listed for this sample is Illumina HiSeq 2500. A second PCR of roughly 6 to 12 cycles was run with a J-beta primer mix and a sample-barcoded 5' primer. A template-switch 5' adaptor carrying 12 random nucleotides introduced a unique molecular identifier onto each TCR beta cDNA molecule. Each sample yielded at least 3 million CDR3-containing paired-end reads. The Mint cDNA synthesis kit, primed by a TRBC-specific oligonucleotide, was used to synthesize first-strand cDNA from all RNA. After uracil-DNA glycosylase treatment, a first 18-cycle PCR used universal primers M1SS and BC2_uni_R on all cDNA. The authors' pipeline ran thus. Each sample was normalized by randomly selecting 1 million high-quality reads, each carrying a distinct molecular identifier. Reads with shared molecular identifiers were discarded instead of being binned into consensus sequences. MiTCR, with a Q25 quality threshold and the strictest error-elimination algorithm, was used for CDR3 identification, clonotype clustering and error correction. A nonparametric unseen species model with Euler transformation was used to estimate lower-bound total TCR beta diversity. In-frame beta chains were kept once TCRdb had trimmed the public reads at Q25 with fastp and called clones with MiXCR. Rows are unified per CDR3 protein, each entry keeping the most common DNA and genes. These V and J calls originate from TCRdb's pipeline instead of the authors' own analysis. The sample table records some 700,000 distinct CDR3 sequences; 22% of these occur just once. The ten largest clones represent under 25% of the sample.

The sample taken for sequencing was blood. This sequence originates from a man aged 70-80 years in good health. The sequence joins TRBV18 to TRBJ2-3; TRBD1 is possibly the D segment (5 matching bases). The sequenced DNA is TGTGCCAGCTCACCCAGTGGACACACAGATACGCAGTATTTT. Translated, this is CASSPSGHTDTQYF.